This T cell receptor (beta chain) was recorded in a study of OX40 agonist ivuxolimab in advanced cancers. The germline gives CDR1 LNHDA, CDR2 SQIVND (reference sequence). This CDR3 comprises 14 residues. After removal of 1 base from V and 7 bases from J, the junction contained 4 bases not matched to a gene. The repertoire was sequenced with immunoSEQ multiplex PCR; TCRdb's copy has only in-frame clones and lacks some. The sample holds around 65,000 clones; nearly 90% are singletons and the top ten take 0.35%. Material: CD4+ or CD8+ T cells sorted from blood, obtained in a trial of the OX40 agonist ivuxolimab. This TCR was recovered from an adult with an advanced solid tumor such as melanoma, head and neck, liver or kidney cancer. The chain joins TRBV19 to TRBJ2-1; 7 bases agree with TRBD1. The CDR3 DNA sequence: TGTGCCAGTAGTATAGTTAGGGGGCCAAATGAGCAGTTCTTC. Residues: CASSIVRGPNEQFF. The full variable domain, in which reference TRBV19 and TRBJ2-1 provide the parts outside the CDR3, is DGGITQSPKYLFRKEGQNVTLSCEQNLNHDAMYWYRQDPGQGLRLIYYSQIVNDFQKGDIAEGYSVSREKKESFPLTVTSAQKNPTAFYLCASSIVRGPNEQFFGPGTRLTVL.